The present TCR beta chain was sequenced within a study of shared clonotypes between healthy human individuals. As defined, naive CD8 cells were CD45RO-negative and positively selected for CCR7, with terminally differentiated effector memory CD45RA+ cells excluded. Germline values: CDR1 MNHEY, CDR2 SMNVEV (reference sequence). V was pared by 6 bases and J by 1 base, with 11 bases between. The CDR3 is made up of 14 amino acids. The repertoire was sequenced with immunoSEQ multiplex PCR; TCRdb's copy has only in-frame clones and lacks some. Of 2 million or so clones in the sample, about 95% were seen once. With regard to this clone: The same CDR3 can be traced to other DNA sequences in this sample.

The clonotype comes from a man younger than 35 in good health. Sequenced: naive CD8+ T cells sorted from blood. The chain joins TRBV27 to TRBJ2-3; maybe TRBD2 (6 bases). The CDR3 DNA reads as TGTGCCAGCAGCCTCATAGCGGGCACAGATACGCAGTATTTT. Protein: CASSLIAGTDTQYF.